These 13 T cell receptor beta chains came from one sample sequenced in a study of T cell responses to AZD1222 COVID-19 vaccine. TCRdb keeps only in-frame clones here, not all; method: immunoSEQ multiplex PCR. The data hold roughly 80,000 clones, with around nine tenths observed a single time. Material: peripheral blood, obtained 28 days after the second AZD1222 dose. These receptors came from an adult who received the AZD1222 COVID-19 vaccine.

This chain joins TRBV21-1 and TRBJ1-2. TRBV21-1 is a known pseudogene. The CDR3 totals 13 residues. This chain's CDR3 is CASSKESSYGYTF. CDR3 nucleotides: TGTGCCAGCAGCAAAGAAAGCTCCTATGGCTACACCTTC.

The chain joins TRBV5-6 to TRBJ1-2; D might be TRBD1 (6 bases). The germline CDR1 and CDR2 sequences are SGHDT and YYEEEE. Trimming stripped 5 bases from V and 4 bases from J, with 12 bases between. The length of the CDR3 is 13 residues. The CDR3 DNA reads TGTGCCAGCAGGGCGGGACACATCTATGGCTACACCTTC. It encodes CASRAGHIYGYTF.

CDR3 protein: CASSARLNTGELFF. DNA for the CDR3: TGTGCCAGCAGTGCTAGACTGAACACCGGGGAGCTGTTTTTT. The chain couples TRBV2 to TRBJ2-2; D not certain. Germline V CDR1 and CDR2: SNHLY, FYNNEI. The CDR3 has 14 residues. The V end lost 4 bases, the J end lost 1 base, and 7 bases lay between the germline ends.

The chain is built from TRBV2 and TRBJ2-2, with 8 bases that match TRBD1. Germline assignment: CDR1 SNHLY and CDR2 FYNNEI. V was pared by 6 bases and J by 8 bases, with 14 bases of the junction left unmatched. The CDR3 length is 16 residues. CDR3 sequence reads: CASSEERQGNGGELFF. CDR3 bases: TGTGCCAGCAGCGAGGAGAGACAGGGGAATGGGGGGGAGCTGTTTTTT.

The chain recombines TRBV7-6 with TRBJ2-2; D remains unclear. V lost 3 bases to trimming and J lost 5 bases, with 7 bases between them. CDR1 and CDR2 (germline): SGHVS, FNYEAQ. CDR3 length: 13 residues. The CDR3 DNA follows: TGTGCCAGCAGCTTTACCGGGACCGGGGAGCTGTTTTTT. Its translation: CASSFTGTGELFF.

In DNA, the CDR3 is TGCACCAGCAGCCAAGATGTTGAGTTCTATGGCTACACCTTC. Translating gives CTSSQDVEFYGYTF. The V and J genes are TRBV1 and TRBJ1-2. TRBV1 is labeled a pseudogene. The CDR3 is 14 residues long.

The chain links TRBV10-3 to TRBJ1-2; TRBD1 matches 8 bases. The CDR3 contains 11 residues. Germline V gene lookup returns CDR1 ENHRY and CDR2 SYGVKD. J lost 7 bases, V lost 10 bases, and 5 bases had no gene match. This chain's CDR3 is CASGQGVGYTF. DNA for the CDR3: TGTGCCAGCGGACAGGGCGTTGGCTACACCTTC.

The rearrangement uses TRBV9 and TRBJ1-1; tentatively, D is TRBD1 (5 bases). Looked up from germline, CDR1 is SGDLS and CDR2 is YYNGEE. With 0 bases removed from V and 5 bases from J, the gap between germline ends came to 5 bases. The CDR3 has 12 residues. CDR3 sequence (DNA): TGTGCCAGCAGCGTAGAGGGGACTGAAGCTTTCTTT. This translates into CASSVEGTEAFF.

The CDR3 region has the DNA TGTGCCAGCAGCGCAAAACAGGGTAACTTGTACAATGAGCAGTTCTTC. It specifies CASSAKQGNLYNEQFF. This chain connects TRBV9 to TRBJ2-1; D perhaps matches TRBD1 (6 bases). The CDR3 sequence is 16 residues long. Germline assignment: CDR1 SGDLS and CDR2 YYNGEE. With 3 bases removed from V and 4 bases from J, the gap between germline ends came to 17 bases.

The chain carries TRBV15 and TRBJ1-5, with D possibly being TRBD1 (6 bases). CDR3 length: 13 residues. The V gene's germline CDR1 is LNHNV and CDR2 YYDKDF (reference sequence). Trimming pared 9 bases from V and 3 bases from J, leaving 12 bases between. The CDR3 here is CATAPGVNQPQHF. The CDR3 nucleotides are TGTGCCACAGCCCCAGGGGTCAATCAGCCCCAGCATTTT.

The chain links TRBV30 to TRBJ1-5; TRBD1 is a possible D gene (5 bases). The V end lost 2 bases, the J end lost 5 bases, and 13 bases lay between the germline ends. This CDR3 is 14 amino acids long. The V gene's germline CDR1 is GTSNPN and CDR2 SVGIG (reference sequence). The CDR3 spells CAWSPSTGHQPQHF. In DNA form, the CDR3 reads TGTGCCTGGAGTCCTTCAACAGGTCATCAGCCCCAGCATTTT.

The V call is TRBV3-1 (or the pseudogene TRBV3-2), the J call TRBJ2-7, with 10 nucleotides matching TRBD2. J was trimmed by 2 bases and V by 6 bases; bases with no gene match: 7. The CDR3 is made up of 15 amino acids. Germline assignment: CDR1 LGHDT and CDR2 YNNKEL (reference sequence). The chain's CDR3 is CASSSTSGRPYEQYF. The CDR3 DNA is TGTGCCAGCAGTTCGACTAGCGGGCGTCCCTACGAGCAGTACTTC.

This chain connects TRBV27 to TRBJ2-7; the match to TRBD1 covers 8 bases. V lost 5 bases, J lost 7 bases, and 16 bases stayed unmatched. There are 16 residues in the CDR3. Germline values: CDR1 MNHEY, CDR2 SMNVEV (reference sequence). In DNA, the CDR3 is TGTGCCAGCAGTGTGGGTCGGGGACAGGCCACAAGGGAGCAGTACTTC. This sequence encodes CASSVGRGQATREQYF.